The text below deals with one T cell receptor (beta chain). This sample stems from a study of Ad26.COV2.S vaccination and SARS-CoV-2 variants. Study context: Trial arm assignment for the donor was COV1001 Ad26.COV2.S.

Generated by immunoSEQ multiplex PCR, the TCRdb table keeps only in-frame clones and is missing some. The repertoire consists of 380,000 or so clones, with under 90% occurring once and the leading ten covering just under 7.5%. V dropped 4 bases and J dropped 3; count of bases not matched to a gene: 6. This CDR3 is 15 amino acids long. Looked up from germline, CDR1 is MNHEY and CDR2 is SMNVEV (reference sequence). Sample treatment: about 20 received Ad26.COV2.S at low or high dose, single or two shots; roughly five received placebo; per-sample allocation not given. Samples were taken on day 63 after the first vaccine or placebo injection.

The receptor's source is a person aged 18-65 years who received the Ad26.COV2.S COVID-19 vaccine or a placebo. This sample comprised peripheral blood, obtained in a trial of Ad26.COV2.S vaccine versus placebo. The gene calls are TRBV27 and TRBJ1-5; 7 positions agree with TRBD1. The CDR3 DNA reads as TGTGCCAGCAGTTCCCGACAGGGCGACAATCAGCCCCAGCATTTT. Amino acid sequence: CASSSRQGDNQPQHF.